The next 28 T cell receptor beta chains were all read from a single sample in a study of blood T cells in healthy people across ages. A J-beta primer mix and a sample-barcoded 5' primer were used in a second PCR of about 6 to 12 cycles. TCRdb ran MiXCR on the 5' RACE reads and lists one entry per CDR3 protein. In the table there are around 870,000 distinct CDR3 sequences, around 28% of which are singletons. Sequences were obtained from blood. Receptors originate from a woman over 75 in good health.

The sample holds a few counts of this clonotype. This chain connects TRBV7-2 to TRBJ2-5, with D perhaps TRBD1 or TRBD2 (5 bases each). The last part of the DNA fits TRBJ2-7 better; the J call may be wrong. The CDR3 consists of 14 residues. CDR1 is SGHTA, CDR2 FQGNSA, per germline. In DNA form, the CDR3 reads TGTGCCAGCAGCCCCGAGGGGTGGGCCTACGAGCAGTACTTC. This gives the protein CASSPEGWAYEQYF.

This clonotype was detected once. A read error is possible here, since a much larger clone lies one base away. The genes are TRBV28 and TRBJ2-7; the D gene is possibly TRBD2 (7 bases). Germline V gene sequence: CDR1 MDHEN, CDR2 SYDVKM. The CDR3 spans 15 residues. V was cut by 7 bases and J by 7 bases, with 23 bases left in between. CDR3 amino acids: CASTVQGGGRNEQYF. CDR3 DNA: TGTGCCAGCACCGTTCAAGGGGGAGGGCGGAATGAGCAGTACTTC.

This clonotype has ten or more counts. This rearrangement joins TRBV20-1 to TRBJ1-5; 10 bases agree with TRBD1. V dropped 5 bases and J dropped 2; count of bases not matched to a gene: 12. Germline-derived CDR1 and CDR2 are DFQATT and SNEGSKA (reference sequence). The CDR3 is 17 amino acids. CDR3 region: CSAWDRGSLPGNQPQHF. Here the CDR3 DNA reads TGCAGTGCTTGGGACAGGGGTTCCTTACCGGGCAATCAGCCCCAGCATTTT.

This clonotype was counted many times. The J gene is TRBJ2-7, the V gene TRBV7-2; a weak D match, TRBD1 (5 bases). Germline V gene lookup returns CDR1 SGHTA and CDR2 FQGNSA. There are 13 residues in the CDR3. V lost 0 bases and J 6 bases, leaving 9 bases between the germline ends. The CDR3 coding sequence is TGTGCCAGCAGCTTAGCCCCCGACAGCGAGCAGTACTTC. Protein product: CASSLAPDSEQYF.

A note on this clonotype: At one boundary the junction diverges from the germline segment, which might be a read error. CDR3: CASNQDPGGLAGETDTQYF. The CDR3 nucleotides read TGTGCCAGCAACCAAGATCCCGGCGGACTAGCGGGGGAGACAGATACGCAGTATTTT. The chain uses TRBV4-2 and TRBJ2-3; 13 bases map to TRBD2. The CDR3 extends over 19 amino acids. Germline V CDR1 and CDR2: LGHNA, YNFKEQ.

V gene TRBV30 combines with J gene TRBJ1-5, with 8 bases matching TRBD1. The CDR3 is 13 amino acids. V shed 5 bases and J 5 bases; nucleotides not matched to a gene: 5. The germline V gene encodes CDR1 GTSNPN and CDR2 SVGIG (reference sequence). The CDR3 here is CAWQTGEYQPQHF. The CDR3 DNA sequence: TGTGCCTGGCAGACAGGGGAATATCAGCCCCAGCATTTT.

This clonotype appeared many times. This chain links TRBV12-3 or TRBV12-4 with TRBJ1-2; D is possibly TRBD1 (6 bases). This CDR3 comprises 13 residues. Trimming took 3 bases from V and 4 from J, leaving 9 bases between them. CDR3 region: CASSFDRSYGYTF. The CDR3 nucleotides are TGTGCCAGCAGTTTTGACAGGAGCTATGGCTACACCTTC.

Worth noting for this clonotype: This may stem from a read error, because a much larger clone lies one nucleotide away. The chain links TRBV20-1 to TRBJ1-2, with D possibly TRBD1 on 5 matching bases. This CDR3 is built from 13 residues. CDR1 is DFQATT and CDR2 is SNEGSKA in the germline V gene (reference sequence). Trimming pared 6 bases from V and 5 bases from J, leaving 16 bases between. The CDR3 DNA reads as TGCAGTGCGATCCTCAGACGGGGGTATGGCTACACCTTC. Protein: CSAILRRGYGYTF.

This clonotype has a count of ten or more. The chain employs TRBV20-1 and TRBJ2-7, with D maybe TRBD1 (5 bases). V was clipped by 1 base and J by 5 bases, with 12 bases between them. The CDR3 totals 13 residues. Germline V lookup: CDR1 DFQATT, CDR2 SNEGSKA (reference sequence). DNA of the CDR3: TGCAGTGCTAGAGTGGGGCCGAGAGACGAGCAGTACTTC. Encoded protein: CSARVGPRDEQYF.

This clonotype occurred many times. CDR3 DNA: TGTGCCAGCAGGGACACAGGGTGGTATGGCTACACCTTC. Its translation is CASRDTGWYGYTF. The chain links TRBV7-9 to TRBJ1-2; weak D call: TRBD1 (6 bases). This CDR3 comprises 13 residues. CDR1 is SEHNR, CDR2 FQNEAQ, per germline (reference sequence). Trimming removed 6 bases at V and 5 bases at J, with 13 bases between.

This clonotype has a count of ten or more. The genes are TRBV5-4 and TRBJ2-1, with TRBD2 matching over 8 bases. The V gene end was trimmed by 6 bases and the J gene end by 4 bases; junction bases not matched to a gene: 9. There are 15 residues in the CDR3. The germline gives CDR1 SGHNT, CDR2 YYREEE (reference sequence). Here the CDR3 reads CASTPRGGTYNEQFF. DNA of the CDR3: TGTGCCAGCACCCCTCGGGGGGGAACTTACAATGAGCAGTTCTTC.

In this sample, this clonotype turned up once. The chain combines TRBV7-2 with TRBJ2-2, with TRBD1 identical over 7 bases. Per germline, CDR1 SGHTA and CDR2 FQGNSA. Trimming at V came to 5 bases and at J to 4 bases, leaving 10 bases not matched to a gene. This CDR3 has 16 residues. CDR3 loop: CASSPTGAGPTGELFF. Written as DNA, the CDR3 is TGTGCCAGCAGCCCCACAGGGGCCGGGCCCACCGGGGAGCTGTTTTTT. Looking up the rest from reference TRBV7-2 and TRBJ2-2 gives the full variable domain: GAGVSQSPSNKVTEKGKDVELRCDPISGHTALYWYRQSLGQGLEFLIYFQGNSAPDKSGLPSDRFSAERTGGSVSTLTIQRTQQEDSAVYLCASSPTGAGPTGELFFGEGSRLTVL.

This chain links TRBV7-8 with TRBJ2-7; D might be TRBD2 (5 bases). Trimming took 7 bases from V and 2 from J, leaving 15 bases between them. Germline CDR1 is SGHVS and CDR2 is FQNEAQ. The CDR3 has 14 amino acids. The CDR3 protein is CASMTEDGTYEQYF. In nucleotides, the CDR3 is TGTGCCAGCATGACGGAGGACGGAACCTACGAGCAGTACTTC.

This clonotype was counted between two and nine times. This sequence joins TRBV7-9 and TRBJ2-1; TRBD2 might be the D (6 bases). Germline V gene data show CDR1 as SEHNR and CDR2 as FQNEAQ (reference sequence). The CDR3 sequence is 14 residues long. Between the trimmed V and J ends, which lost 6 bases and 7 bases, there was a span of 16 bases. The CDR3 is CASRHEMGTNEQFF. CDR3 bases: TGTGCCAGCAGGCACGAAATGGGGACTAATGAGCAGTTCTTC.

This clonotype appeared many times. J is TRBJ1-2 and V is TRBV10-3; perhaps TRBD1 as D (5 bases). The CDR3 is 13 amino acids. Trimming cost V 10 bases and J 0 bases, with 12 bases left between them. The germline V gene has CDR1 ENHRY and CDR2 SYGVKD. CDR3 region: CATADRTNYGYTF. The CDR3 DNA sequence: TGTGCCACCGCCGACAGAACTAACTATGGCTACACCTTC.

This clonotype showed up many times. The chain uses TRBV6-2 or TRBV6-3 and TRBJ2-5; maybe TRBD2 (6 bases). Trimming removed 6 bases from V and 5 bases from J, with 19 bases in between. CDR3 length: 15 amino acids. The V gene's germline CDR1 is MNHEY and CDR2 SVGEGT. The CDR3, as DNA: TGTGCCAGCAGCTACGGCGCGGGGTTTAGGGAGACCCAGTACTTC. This sequence encodes CASSYGAGFRETQYF.

With regard to this clonotype: Being one base from a much bigger clone, this may be a read error. The rearrangement links TRBV7-2 to TRBJ2-3; D possibly uses TRBD1 or TRBD2 (5 bases each). From germline, CDR1 is SGHTA and CDR2 FQGNSA. The CDR3 is made up of 17 amino acids. The CDR3 nucleotides read TGTGCCGGCAGCTCCCGGGACCCTCGTCTGGTTCCGGATACGCAGTATTTT. It translates to CAGSSRDPRLVPDTQYF.

This clonotype was seen many times. One end of the junction varies from germline; a read error may be responsible. J is TRBJ2-2 and V is TRBV3-1, with D uncertain. Germline CDR1 LGHDT, CDR2 YNNKEL (reference sequence). CDR3 length: 15 amino acids. CDR3 protein: CASTQRVSATGELFF. The CDR3 DNA sequence: TGTGCCAGCACCCAACGGGTATCGGCGACCGGGGAGCTGTTTTTT.

This clonotype was recorded at least ten times. The chain recombines TRBV4-1 with TRBJ1-6; 9 positions match TRBD1. The CDR3 covers 17 residues. Germline V gene lookup returns CDR1 MGHRA and CDR2 YSYEKL. J was trimmed by 8 bases and V by 4 bases; bases with no gene match: 12. CDR3 in amino acids: CASSPSGQGYYDSPLHF. The CDR3 DNA follows: TGCGCCAGCAGCCCTTCCGGACAGGGGTATTACGATTCACCCCTCCACTTT.

The rearrangement links TRBV29-1 to TRBJ1-4, with D unresolved. Germline loops: CDR1 SQVTM, CDR2 ANQGSEA. The CDR3 is made up of 13 amino acids. The V and J ends lost 2 bases and 7 bases respectively, with 11 bases between them. CDR3 coding DNA: TGCAGCGTTGAATCGTCAGGATCTGAAAAACTGTTTTTT. It is translated as CSVESSGSEKLFF.

The chain links TRBV4-3 to TRBJ1-1; tentatively, D is TRBD1 (5 bases). The CDR3 contains 15 residues. Trimming removed 4 bases at V and 4 bases at J, with 16 bases between. CDR1 is LGHNA and CDR2 is YSLEER in the germline V gene. For the CDR3, the DNA is TGCGCCAGCAGCCCCAGCGCGGGGCGGTCCACTGAAGCTTTCTTT. It yields the protein CASSPSAGRSTEAFF.

This clonotype was seen at least ten times. The gene calls are TRBV5-1 and TRBJ2-3; TRBD1 or TRBD2 may be the D gene (7 bases each). The CDR3 has 17 amino acids. V dropped 7 bases and J dropped 0 bases, with 21 bases sitting between them. Germline V gene data show CDR1 as SGHRS and CDR2 as YFSETQ. CDR3 DNA sequence: TGCGCCAGCCGAGGGGAGGGGGCACTAGCGAGCACAGATACGCAGTATTTT. Translating gives CASRGEGALASTDTQYF.

This clonotype appeared a few times. Since a much larger clone is just one base distant, this may be a read error. The gene calls are TRBV4-3 and TRBJ2-5; the D call may be TRBD1 or TRBD2 (6 bases each). Trimming shortened V by 0 bases and J by 11 bases, and 19 bases separated the two germline ends. The CDR3 is 15 amino acids. The germline CDR1 and CDR2 sequences are LGHNA and YSLEER. This CDR3 is CASSQDLTGRDEQYF. The CDR3 bases are TGCGCCAGCAGCCAAGATCTAACAGGGCGGGATGAGCAGTACTTC.

The chain couples TRBV20-1 to TRBJ2-1, with 7 positions matching TRBD2. Germline CDR1 reads DFQATT; CDR2 reads SNEGSKA (reference sequence). V dropped 1 base and J dropped 2; count of bases not matched to a gene: 8. This CDR3 contains 16 residues. The CDR3: CSARASSGHAYNEQFF. The CDR3 bases are TGCAGTGCTAGAGCGAGTAGCGGGCATGCCTACAATGAGCAGTTCTTC.

The chain employs TRBV5-1 and TRBJ1-3, with TRBD1 as a possible D gene (5 bases). Germline CDR1 and CDR2: SGHRS and YFSETQ. The CDR3 is 16 amino acids. Trimming pared 3 bases from V and 0 bases from J, leaving 13 bases between. In DNA, the CDR3 is TGCGCCAGCAGCTCAACCACAGGTTCCTCTGGAAACACCATATATTTT. Amino acids: CASSSTTGSSGNTIYF.

The chain carries TRBV12-3 or TRBV12-4 and TRBJ2-3, with D possibly being TRBD2 (7 bases). CDR3 size: 15 residues. V shed 4 bases and J shed 4 bases, with 15 bases lying between them. The CDR3 here is CASSSGGGSADTQYF. The CDR3 nucleotides read TGTGCCAGCAGTTCCGGGGGCGGGAGCGCAGATACGCAGTATTTT.

The chain joins TRBV10-3 to TRBJ2-3; maybe TRBD1 (5 bases). The V gene's germline CDR1 is ENHRY and CDR2 SYGVKD. V was clipped by 8 bases and J by 1 base, with 19 bases between them. The CDR3 loop spans 16 amino acids. Here the CDR3 DNA reads TGTGCCATCGGCCAGGGTGGCACAATTGGCACAGATACGCAGTATTTT. It translates to CAIGQGGTIGTDTQYF.

There are many counts of this clonotype. The chain couples TRBV12-3 or TRBV12-4 to TRBJ2-1, with a weak D call TRBD1 (6 bases). Trimming cost V 10 bases and J 2 bases, with 9 bases left between them. The CDR3 totals 12 residues. Here the CDR3 reads CATRTAYNEQFF. DNA for the CDR3: TGTGCCACCCGGACAGCCTACAATGAGCAGTTCTTC.